Reported below is one TCR beta chain. Its target is not known. CDR1 and CDR2 (germline): MNHNS, SASEGT. The CDR3 spans 15 residues. J lost 4 bases, V lost 3 bases, and 6 bases had no gene match. Nominally healthy donors provided the samples, though records likely missed some immune exposures. The data derive from a study of cytomegalovirus exposure and HLA in healthy donors. 13 Jbeta primers and 60 Vbeta primers were used for the PCR. TCRdb keeps only in-frame clones here, not all; method: immunoSEQ multiplex PCR. The table includes 100,000 to 150,000 clones, around 74% detected once. Regarding the study as a whole: Apart from CMV serostatus, no immune exposure information was available.

The sequenced sample was PBMCs. The clonotype comes from a woman in her forties or fifties in good health and CMV-seropositive. The chain has TRBV6-1 and TRBJ2-5, with 9 bases identical to TRBD1. CDR3 coding DNA: TGTGCCAGCAGTGAGGTCACAGGGGGCGGAGAGACCCAGTACTTC. This sequence encodes CASSEVTGGGETQYF.